One sample yielded the 10 T cell receptor beta chains listed below, sequenced in a study of STAT5B mutations in CD4+ large granular lymphocyte leukemia. Assay: immunoSEQ multiplex PCR; the TCRdb copy retains only in-frame clones and omits some. Here the sample spans about 40,000 clones, approximately 80% being singletons. Specimen: CD4+ T cells from blood buffy coats. The source is a human donor in good health.

V and J are TRBV21-1 and TRBJ2-3; TRBD1, the D gene given by the table, was not confirmed from the DNA. TRBV21-1 is a documented pseudogene. This CDR3 has 15 amino acids. In DNA form, the CDR3 reads TGTGCCGGTCTCCCGGGACAGGCACGCCGCAGGCCGCAGTATTTT. This translates into CAGLPGQARRRPQYF.

V is TRBV19 and J is TRBJ2-2; the match to TRBD2 covers 9 bases. This CDR3 has 15 residues. Trimming removed 5 bases from V and 2 bases from J; junction bases left unmatched: 3. CDR1 and CDR2 (germline): LNHDA, SQIVND (reference sequence). The CDR3 sequence: CASSLAGTNTGELFF. The CDR3 nucleotides read TGTGCCAGTAGTCTAGCGGGGACCAACACCGGGGAGCTGTTTTTT.

Here the CDR3 reads CASSASSDTQYF. CDR3 in DNA: TGTGCCAGCAGCGCCTCCTCAGATACGCAGTATTTT. The chain has TRBV9 and TRBJ2-3, with no clear D. V was cut by 3 bases and J by 4 bases, with 6 bases left in between. CDR1 is SGDLS, CDR2 YYNGEE, per germline. The CDR3 length is 12 residues.

The V gene is TRBV29-1, the J gene TRBJ2-1, with 7 bases matching TRBD1. Germline CDR1 reads SQVTM; CDR2 reads ANQGSEA. V lost 8 bases and J lost 10; bases outside the gene matches: 5. This CDR3 is built from 10 residues. The CDR3 here is CSSGQIEQFF. CDR3 nucleotide sequence: TGCAGCTCGGGACAGATCGAGCAGTTCTTC.

In its sample, this clone was seen once. V is TRBV25-1 and J is TRBJ2-5, with 7 bases lining up with TRBD2. The CDR3 sequence is 12 residues long. Germline CDR1 reads MGHDK; CDR2 reads SYGVNS. After removal of 2 bases from V and 9 bases from J, the junction contained 3 bases not matched to a gene. CDR3 sequence: CASSEQGGPQYF. In DNA form, the CDR3 reads TGTGCCAGCAGTGAACAGGGAGGGCCCCAGTACTTC.

V gene TRBV5-6 combines with J gene TRBJ2-1; 7 positions match TRBD1. The germline V gene encodes CDR1 SGHDT and CDR2 YYEEEE. After removal of 0 bases from V and 8 bases from J, the junction contained 8 bases not matched to a gene. The CDR3 runs 15 residues. Here the CDR3 reads CASSLGDREFDEQFF. The DNA for the CDR3 is TGTGCCAGCAGCTTGGGCGACAGGGAGTTCGATGAGCAGTTCTTC.

The rearrangement links TRBV11-2 to TRBJ1-4; the D gene is possibly TRBD1 (6 bases). Trimming cost V 7 bases and J 8 bases, with 11 bases left between them. CDR1 SGHAT and CDR2 FQNNGV come from the germline V gene. The CDR3 extends over 12 amino acids. DNA for the CDR3: TGTGCCAGCAACGCCCAGGGGGAAAAACTGTTTTTT. Amino acids: CASNAQGEKLFF.

This rearrangement joins TRBV30 to TRBJ1-4; the D gene is possibly TRBD1 (5 bases). Trimming left V 3 bases short and J 7 bases short, with 15 bases between. This CDR3 contains 14 residues. Germline CDR1 and CDR2: GTSNPN and SVGIG (reference sequence). CDR3 nucleotides: TGTGCCTGGAGCACCCTTGGGGGGGGTGAAAAACTGTTTTTT. Encoded protein: CAWSTLGGGEKLFF.

Here the CDR3 DNA reads TGTGCCTGCGTACAGGGGCCAGCTAACTATGGCTACACCTTC. Protein sequence: CACVQGPANYGYTF. The V and J genes are TRBV30 and TRBJ1-2, with 7 nucleotides matching TRBD1. This CDR3 comprises 14 residues. Germline loops: CDR1 GTSNPN, CDR2 SVGIG (reference sequence). J was trimmed by 0 bases and V by 6 bases; bases with no gene match: 7.

The genes are TRBV7-9 and TRBJ2-7; 7 nucleotides align to TRBD1. The V segment lost 4 bases and the J segment 0 bases; nucleotides outside the gene matches: 9. The CDR3 is made up of 16 amino acids. CDR1 and CDR2 from the germline V gene are SEHNR and FQNEAQ (reference sequence). DNA of the CDR3: TGTGCCAGCAGCTCGAGACCGACAGGGAGCTCCTACGAGCAGTACTTC. Its protein product is CASSSRPTGSSYEQYF.